This T cell receptor (beta chain) was sequenced for a study of beta chain features in type 1 diabetes. Overall study context: The number of sorted cells examined across all samples was roughly 100,000,000. General study points: When Type 1 diabetes patients were examined, their TCRB CDR3s proved moderately but significantly shorter in all four CD4+ subsets. Reads derived from cDNA could over-represent cells showing high TCR expression.

Remarks on this clone: Its antigen remains unknown.

Reverse transcribing all isolated RNA meant expressed TCRB transcripts were sequenced. Assay used: immunoSEQ multiplex PCR; TCRdb lists only in-frame clones, some missing. Of around 650,000 clones in the sample, 9.5% to 15% were seen once. The single heparinised draw taken from each donor contained about 100 mL of blood on average. Germline V lookup: CDR1 SGHNT, CDR2 YENEEA. This CDR3 has 14 amino acids. V lost 1 base to trimming and J lost 3 bases; unmatched junction nucleotides: 2. The V and J genes are TRBV11-3 and TRBJ2-7, with 8 positions matching TRBD1. Input material: naive CD4+ T cells from blood. The receptor comes from a man aged 25-45 years with type 1 diabetes. CDR3 nucleotides: TGTGCCAGCAGCTTAGGACAGGGGAACTACGAGCAGTACTTC. Amino acid sequence: CASSLGQGNYEQYF.